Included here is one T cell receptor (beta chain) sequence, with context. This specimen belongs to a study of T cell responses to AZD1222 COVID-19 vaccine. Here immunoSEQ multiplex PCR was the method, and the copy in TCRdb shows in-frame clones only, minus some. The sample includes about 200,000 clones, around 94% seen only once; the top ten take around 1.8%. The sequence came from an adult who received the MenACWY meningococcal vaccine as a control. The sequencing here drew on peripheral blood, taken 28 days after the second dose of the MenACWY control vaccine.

The chain's CDR3 is CASSQRGTGATEAFF. In nucleotides, the CDR3 is TGCGCCAGCAGCCAGAGGGGGACAGGGGCTACTGAAGCTTTCTTT. The chain couples TRBV4-3 to TRBJ1-1; 10 bases are shared with TRBD1. Germline assignment: CDR1 LGHNA and CDR2 YSLEER. The trim removed 3 bases at V and 5 bases at J, leaving 6 bases unmatched. CDR3 length: 15 amino acids.